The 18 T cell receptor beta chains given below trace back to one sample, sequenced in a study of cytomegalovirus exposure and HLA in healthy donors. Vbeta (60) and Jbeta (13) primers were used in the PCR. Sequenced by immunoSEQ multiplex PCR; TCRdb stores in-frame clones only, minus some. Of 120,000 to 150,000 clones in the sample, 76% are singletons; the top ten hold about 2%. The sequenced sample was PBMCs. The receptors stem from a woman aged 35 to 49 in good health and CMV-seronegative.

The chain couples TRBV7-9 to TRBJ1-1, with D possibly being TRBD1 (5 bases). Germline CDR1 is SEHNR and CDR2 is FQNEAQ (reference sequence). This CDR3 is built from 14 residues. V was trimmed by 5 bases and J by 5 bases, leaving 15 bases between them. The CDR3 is CASSTGGVFTEAFF. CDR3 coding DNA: TGTGCCAGCAGCACAGGTGGGGTGTTTACTGAAGCTTTCTTT. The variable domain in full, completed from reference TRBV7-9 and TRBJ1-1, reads DTGVSQNPRHKITKRGQNVTFRCDPISEHNRLYWYRQTLGQGPEFLTYFQNEAQLEKSRLLSDRFSAERPKGSFSTLEIQRTEQGDSAMYLCASSTGGVFTEAFFGQGTRLTVV.

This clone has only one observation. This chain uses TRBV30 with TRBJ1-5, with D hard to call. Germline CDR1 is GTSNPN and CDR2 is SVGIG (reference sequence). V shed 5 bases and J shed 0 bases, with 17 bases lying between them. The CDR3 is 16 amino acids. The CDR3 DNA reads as TGTGCCTGGGCGGGTAGGGAGCCCCATAGCAATCAGCCCCAGCATTTT. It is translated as CAWAGREPHSNQPQHF.

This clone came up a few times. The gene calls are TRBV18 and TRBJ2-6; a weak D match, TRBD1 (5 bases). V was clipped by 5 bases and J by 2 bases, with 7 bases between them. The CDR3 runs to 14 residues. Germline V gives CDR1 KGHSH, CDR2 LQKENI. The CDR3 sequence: CASSRGTGANVLTF. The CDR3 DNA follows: TGTGCCAGCTCAAGGGGAACTGGGGCCAACGTCCTGACTTTC.

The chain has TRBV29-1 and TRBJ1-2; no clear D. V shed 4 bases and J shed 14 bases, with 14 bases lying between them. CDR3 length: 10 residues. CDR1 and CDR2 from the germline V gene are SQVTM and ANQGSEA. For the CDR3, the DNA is TGCAGCGTTGGCGGCGTCTGGTTGACCTTC. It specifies CSVGGVWLTF. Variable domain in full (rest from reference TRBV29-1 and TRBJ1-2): SAVISQKPSRDICQRGTSLTIQCQVDSQVTMMFWYRQQPGQSLTLIATANQGSEATYESGFVIDKFPISRPNLTFSTLTVSNMSPEDSSIYLCSVGGVWLTFGSGTRLTVV.

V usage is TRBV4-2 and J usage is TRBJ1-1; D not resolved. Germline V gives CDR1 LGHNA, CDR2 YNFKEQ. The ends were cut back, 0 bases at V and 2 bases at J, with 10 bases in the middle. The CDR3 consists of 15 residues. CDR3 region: CASSQDPQYNTEAFF. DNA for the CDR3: TGTGCCAGCAGCCAAGATCCCCAGTATAACACTGAAGCTTTCTTT.

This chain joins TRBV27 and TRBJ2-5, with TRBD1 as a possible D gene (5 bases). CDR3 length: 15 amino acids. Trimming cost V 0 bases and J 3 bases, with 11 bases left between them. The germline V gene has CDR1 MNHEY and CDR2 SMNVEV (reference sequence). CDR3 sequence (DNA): TGTGCCAGCAGTTTATCATCGGCAGGGAAAGAGACCCAGTACTTC. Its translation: CASSLSSAGKETQYF.

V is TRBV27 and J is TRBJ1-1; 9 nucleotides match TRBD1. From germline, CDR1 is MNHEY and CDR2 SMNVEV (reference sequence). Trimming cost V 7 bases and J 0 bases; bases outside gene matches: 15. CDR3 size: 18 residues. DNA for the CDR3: TGTGCCAGCATCCTTTGGGGGACAGGGCCTTCCATGAACACTGAAGCTTTCTTT. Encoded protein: CASILWGTGPSMNTEAFF.

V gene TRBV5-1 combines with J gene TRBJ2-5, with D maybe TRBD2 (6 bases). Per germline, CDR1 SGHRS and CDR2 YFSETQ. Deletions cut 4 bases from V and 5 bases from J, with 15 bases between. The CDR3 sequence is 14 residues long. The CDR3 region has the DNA TGCGCCAGCAGCGACGGGACGGCGGGGGAGACCCAGTACTTC. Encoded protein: CASSDGTAGETQYF.

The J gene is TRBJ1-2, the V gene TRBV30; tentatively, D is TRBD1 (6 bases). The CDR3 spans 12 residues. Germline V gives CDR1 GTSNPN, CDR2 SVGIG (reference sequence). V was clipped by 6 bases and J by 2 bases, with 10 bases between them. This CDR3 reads CACRTVNYGYTF. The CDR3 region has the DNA TGTGCCTGTAGGACAGTAAACTATGGCTACACCTTC.

CDR3 region: CASNFEGSLENTIYF. In DNA form, the CDR3 reads TGTGCCAGCAACTTTGAGGGAAGTCTGGAAAACACCATATATTTT. The chain links TRBV2 to TRBJ1-3, with D uncertain. The germline gives CDR1 SNHLY, CDR2 FYNNEI. The CDR3 loop spans 15 amino acids. Trimming stripped 7 bases from V and 6 bases from J, with 19 bases between.

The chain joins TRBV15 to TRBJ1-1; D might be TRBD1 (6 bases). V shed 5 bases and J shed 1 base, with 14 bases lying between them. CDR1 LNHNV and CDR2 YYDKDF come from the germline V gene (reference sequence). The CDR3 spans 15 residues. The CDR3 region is CATSRDPTGNTEAFF. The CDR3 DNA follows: TGTGCCACCAGCCGGGACCCGACAGGGAACACTGAAGCTTTCTTT. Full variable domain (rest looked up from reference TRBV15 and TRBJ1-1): DAMVIQNPRYQVTQFGKPVTLSCSQTLNHNVMYWYQQKSSQAPKLLFHYYDKDFNNEADTPDNFQSRRPNTSFCFLDIRSPGLGDTAMYLCATSRDPTGNTEAFFGQGTRLTVV.

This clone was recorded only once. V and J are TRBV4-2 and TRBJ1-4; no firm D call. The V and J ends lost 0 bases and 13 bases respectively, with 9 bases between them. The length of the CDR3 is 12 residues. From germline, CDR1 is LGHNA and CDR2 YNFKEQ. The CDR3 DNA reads TGTGCCAGCAGCCAAGACGGAGAGCCACTGTTTTTT. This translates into CASSQDGEPLFF.

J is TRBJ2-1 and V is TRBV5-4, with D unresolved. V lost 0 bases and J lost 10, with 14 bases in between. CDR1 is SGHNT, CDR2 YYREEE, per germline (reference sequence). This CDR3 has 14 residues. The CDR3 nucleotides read TGTGCCAGCAGCTTGGCCTCCTGGGCAGAGGAGCAGTTCTTC. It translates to CASSLASWAEEQFF. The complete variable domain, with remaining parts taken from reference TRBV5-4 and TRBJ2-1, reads ETGVTQSPTHLIKTRGQQVTLRCSSQSGHNTVSWYQQALGQGPQFIFQYYREEENGRGNFPPRFSGLQFPNYSSELNVNALELDDSALYLCASSLASWAEEQFFGPGTRLTVL.

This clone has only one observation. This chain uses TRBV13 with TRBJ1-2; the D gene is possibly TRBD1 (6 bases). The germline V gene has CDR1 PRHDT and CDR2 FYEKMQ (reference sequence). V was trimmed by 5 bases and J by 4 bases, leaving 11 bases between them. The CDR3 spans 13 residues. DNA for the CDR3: TGTGCCAGCAGCCAACAGGGTATCTATGGCTACACCTTC. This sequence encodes CASSQQGIYGYTF.

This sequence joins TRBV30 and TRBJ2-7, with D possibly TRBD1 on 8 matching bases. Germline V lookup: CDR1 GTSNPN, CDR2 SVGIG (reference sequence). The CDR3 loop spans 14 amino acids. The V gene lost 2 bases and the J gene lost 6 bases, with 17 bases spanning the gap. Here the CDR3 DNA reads TGTGCCTGGAGTCCTTTGGACAGGGAGGGCGAGCAGTACTTC. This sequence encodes CAWSPLDREGEQYF.

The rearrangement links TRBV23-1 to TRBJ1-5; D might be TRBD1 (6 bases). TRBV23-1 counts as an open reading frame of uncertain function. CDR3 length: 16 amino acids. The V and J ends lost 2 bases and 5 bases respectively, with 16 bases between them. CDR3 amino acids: CASSQNVPGHYQPQHF. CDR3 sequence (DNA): TGCGCCAGCAGTCAAAACGTACCGGGACACTATCAGCCCCAGCATTTT.

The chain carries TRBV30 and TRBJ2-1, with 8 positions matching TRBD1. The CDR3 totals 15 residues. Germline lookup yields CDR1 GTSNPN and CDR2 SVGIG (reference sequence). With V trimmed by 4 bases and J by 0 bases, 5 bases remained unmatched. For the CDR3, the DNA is TGTGCCTGGACCCGTACAGGGGGCTCCTACAATGAGCAGTTCTTC. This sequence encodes CAWTRTGGSYNEQFF.

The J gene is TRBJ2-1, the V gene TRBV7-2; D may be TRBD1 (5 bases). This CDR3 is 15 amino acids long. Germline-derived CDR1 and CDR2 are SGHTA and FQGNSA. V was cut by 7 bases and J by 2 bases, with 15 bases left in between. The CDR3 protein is CASMTATGTYNEQFF. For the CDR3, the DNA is TGTGCCAGCATGACAGCGACTGGAACCTACAATGAGCAGTTCTTC.